This T cell receptor (beta chain) was observed in a study of technical replicates of blood from a handful of donors (dated by TCRdb to between 2016 and 2019). Worth noting for this clone: There is no known antigen for this receptor. No clone much larger than this one lies a single base away; base qualities are absent.

Library preparation used the immunoSEQ multiplex PCR assay. Held by TCRdb, this immuneACCESS table contains in-frame sequences only and omits some clones. Under half of the omission traces to an unresolved V gene where checked; the cause of the rest is unknown. In all, the sample holds around 86,000 clones, and approximately 96% of those were seen once. Of the sample, 0.2% falls within the top ten clones. From its cysteine to its phenylalanine, the CDR3 spans 15 amino acids. Only the CDR3 part of the read is kept: 45 bases, read in frame from the first base. At the junction V is shortened by 6 bases and J by 6 bases; bases outside the gene matches: 13. Taken from the germline V gene (reference sequence), the CDR1 and CDR2 loops are MNHNY and SVGAGI.

This TCR derives from a human donor in good health. Sequenced: T cells isolated from PBMCs. In this chain, TRBV6-6 is recombined with TRBJ1-2; 7 of the junction bases match TRBD1. The encoded CDR3 is CASRHGDRVVDGYTF. The nucleotide sequence reads TGTGCCAGCAGACATGGAGACAGGGTCGTTGATGGCTACACCTTC.